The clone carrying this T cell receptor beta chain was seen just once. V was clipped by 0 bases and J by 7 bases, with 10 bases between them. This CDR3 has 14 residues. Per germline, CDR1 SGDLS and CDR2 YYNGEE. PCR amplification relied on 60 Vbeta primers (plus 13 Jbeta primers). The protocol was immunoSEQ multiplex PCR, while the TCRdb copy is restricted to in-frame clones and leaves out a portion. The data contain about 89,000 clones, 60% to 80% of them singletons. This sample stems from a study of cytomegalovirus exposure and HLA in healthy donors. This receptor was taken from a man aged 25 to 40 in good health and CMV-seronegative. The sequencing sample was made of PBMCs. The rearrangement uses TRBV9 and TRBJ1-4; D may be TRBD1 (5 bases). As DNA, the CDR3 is TGTGCCAGCAGCGTAGGGGGGGGTGCTGAAAAACTGTTTTTT. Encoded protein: CASSVGGGAEKLFF.